The subject of this entry is one T cell receptor beta chain. The antigen is unknown. Healthy bone marrow donors made up the donor group. While unrecorded immune exposures were likely, the donors were nominally healthy when sampled. The data stem from a study of cytomegalovirus exposure and HLA in healthy donors. Germline loops: CDR1 SGHVS, CDR2 FNYEAQ. Trimming took off 3 bases at V and 6 bases at J, with 4 bases between the two ends. The CDR3 totals 11 residues. Findings and caveats of the study: Rarity characterized most TCR sequences, yet some public TCRs appeared in many donors. In a later analysis, DRB1 alleles had the most associated TCRs; HLA-C alleles the fewest.

A multiplex PCR was run with 60 Vbeta primers and 13 Jbeta primers. Method: immunoSEQ multiplex PCR; TCRdb's copy keeps in-frame clones and lacks some. This table has around 150,000 clones, approximately 90% appearing once. This clonotype was obtained from a woman younger than 45 in good health and CMV-seronegative. The chain recombines TRBV7-6 with TRBJ2-3; no clear D gene. What was sequenced was PBMCs. CDR3 region: CASSFGDTQYF. The CDR3 bases are TGTGCCAGCAGCTTCGGGGATACGCAGTATTTT.